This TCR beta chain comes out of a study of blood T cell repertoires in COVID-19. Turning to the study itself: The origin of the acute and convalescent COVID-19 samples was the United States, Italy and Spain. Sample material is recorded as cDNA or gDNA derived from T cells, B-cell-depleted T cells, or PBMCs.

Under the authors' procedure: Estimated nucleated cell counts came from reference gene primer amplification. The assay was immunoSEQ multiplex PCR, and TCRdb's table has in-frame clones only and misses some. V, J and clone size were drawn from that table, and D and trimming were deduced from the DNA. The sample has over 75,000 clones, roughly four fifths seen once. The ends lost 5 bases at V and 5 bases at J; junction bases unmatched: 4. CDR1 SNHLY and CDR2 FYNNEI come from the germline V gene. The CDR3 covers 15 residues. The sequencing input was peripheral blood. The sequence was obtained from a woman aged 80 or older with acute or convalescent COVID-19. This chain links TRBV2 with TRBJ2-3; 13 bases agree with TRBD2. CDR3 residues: CASSLGLAGRDTQYF. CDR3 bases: TGTGCCAGCAGTCTGGGACTAGCGGGACGAGATACGCAGTATTTT.